The clone carrying this T cell receptor (beta chain) was counted only a few times. This CDR3 is 13 amino acids long. CDR1 and CDR2 (germline): MNHNS, SASEGT. V lost 5 bases, J lost 9 bases, and 11 bases lay in between. A sample-barcoded 5' primer and a J-beta primer mix were used in a second PCR of roughly 6 to 12 cycles. TCRdb reprocessed the 5' RACE reads with MiXCR, giving one entry per CDR3 protein. The sample has some 1,500,000 distinct CDR3 sequences, approximately 42% seen once. The entry originates in a study of blood T cells in healthy people across ages. The receptor's source is a young woman in good health. Specimen: blood. The chain employs TRBV6-1 and TRBJ1-6; D is undetermined. In DNA form, the CDR3 reads TGTGCCAGCAGTCCGGCTACCTCTTCACCCCTCCACTTT. It is translated as CASSPATSSPLHF.